Sequencing of this T cell receptor beta chain was carried out in a study of cytomegalovirus exposure and HLA in healthy donors. Whole-study results and caveats: Some TCR beta chains (about 170 of them) were listed as cytomegalovirus-associated.

Trimming shortened V by 3 bases and J by 2 bases, and 5 bases separated the two germline ends. Germline lookup yields CDR1 GTSNPN and CDR2 SVGIG (reference sequence). This CDR3 has 11 amino acids. Concerning this clone: What it binds is not known. The sample holds other DNA sequences that translate to the same CDR3.

The study ran its PCR with 60 Vbeta and 13 Jbeta primers. Sequencing used immunoSEQ multiplex PCR; TCRdb keeps in-frame clones, though not all of them. The repertoire holds around 100,000 clones, with 85% to 90% as singletons. The TCR comes from a man in his thirties or forties in good health and CMV-seronegative. Sequencing was performed on PBMCs. The chain is built from TRBV30 and TRBJ2-7; unclear D gene. CDR3 DNA: TGTGCCTGGAGCGCAGCCTACGAGCAGTACTTC. Its protein is CAWSAAYEQYF.